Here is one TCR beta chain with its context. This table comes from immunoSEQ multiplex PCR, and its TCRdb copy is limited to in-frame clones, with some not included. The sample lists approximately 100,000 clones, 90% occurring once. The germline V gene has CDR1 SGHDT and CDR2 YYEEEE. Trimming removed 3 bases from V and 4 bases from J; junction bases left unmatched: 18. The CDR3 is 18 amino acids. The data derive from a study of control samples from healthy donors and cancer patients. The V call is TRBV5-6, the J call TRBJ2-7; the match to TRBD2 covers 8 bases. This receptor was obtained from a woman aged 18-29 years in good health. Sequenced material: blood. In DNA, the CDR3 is TGTGCCAGCAGCTGGACTCTCCCGCGGGGGGAGGTCGTATACGAGCAGTACTTC. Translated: CASSWTLPRGEVVYEQYF.